This TCR beta chain emerged from a study of post-analysis software for immune sequencing data. Study in general: Secondary progressive, relapsing-remitting and progressive-relapsing multiple sclerosis were among the included disease courses.

Unique molecular identifiers were built into the TCR beta cDNA libraries. Each CDR3 protein gets one entry after TCRdb re-called the PCR reads with MiXCR. Found here are fewer than 700,000 distinct CDR3 sequences, 44% of them singletons; the top ten hold about 1.5%. Sequenced: blood. The source is a girl aged 5 to 17 with multiple sclerosis.

This chain's CDR3 is CASSLDRTVGNTEAFF. As DNA, the CDR3 is TGTGCCAGCAGCTTGGACCGGACAGTAGGTAACACTGAAGCTTTCTTT. The gene calls are TRBV7-9 and TRBJ1-1; possibly TRBD1 for D (6 bases). The CDR3 sequence is 16 residues long. Trimming removed 3 bases at V and 2 bases at J, with 16 bases between. CDR1 and CDR2 from the germline V gene are SEHNR and FQNEAQ (reference sequence).